This TCR beta chain was recorded in a study of cytomegalovirus exposure and HLA in healthy donors. Study-wide background: Early release data held around 80 million unique TCRs from HLA-typed donors.

V dropped 1 base and J dropped 3; count of bases not matched to a gene: 3. The germline V gene encodes CDR1 SGHDN and CDR2 FVKESK. This CDR3 is built from 14 residues. The PCR contained 60 Vbeta and 13 Jbeta primers. Only in-frame clones appear in the TCRdb table, and some are missing; sequencing was by immunoSEQ multiplex PCR. Of tens of thousands of clones in the sample, roughly 80% were seen once. Comments on this clone: Its cognate antigen is unknown.

Regarding the study as a whole: In a later analysis, V- and J-gene trimming of beta chains associated with a DCLRE1C missense variant, replicated independently. Presence/absence analyses assumed roughly uniform sequencing depth across donors, which may not hold.

This receptor was obtained from a girl aged 2-10 years in good health and CMV-seropositive. The specimen was PBMCs. V gene TRBV14 combines with J gene TRBJ2-7; TRBD2 agrees at 7 bases. The CDR3 nucleotides read TGTGCCAGCAGCCAAGGGGCTAGCGGCTACGAGCAGTACTTC. This translates into CASSQGASGYEQYF. The full variable domain, rest sourced from reference TRBV14 and TRBJ2-7, is EAGVTQFPSHSVIEKGQTVTLRCDPISGHDNLYWYRRVMGKEIKFLLHFVKESKQDESGMPNNRFLAERTGGTYSTLKVQPAELEDSGVYFCASSQGASGYEQYFGPGTRLTVT.